The present entry profiles one TCR beta chain with its context. This CDR3 has 15 amino acids. The V and J ends lost 1 base and 4 bases, in that order; junction bases with no gene match: 5. The germline V gene has CDR1 SGHAT and CDR2 FQNNGV. This entry belongs to a study of blood T cells in healthy people across ages. No fewer than 6 micrograms of total RNA were isolated from every sample. PCR was performed a second time for about 7 to 11 cycles using a sample-barcoded 5' primer and a J-beta primer mix. A template-switch adaptor containing 12 random nucleotides labeled each cDNA molecule. Via MiXCR, TCRdb re-called the 5' RACE reads, giving one row per CDR3 protein. The data contain 550,000 to 750,000 distinct CDR3 sequences, over 20% of them singletons.

Material for sequencing was blood. The TCR sequence derives from a man in his 70s in good health. This chain uses TRBV11-2 with TRBJ2-3; 7 bases agree with TRBD1. The CDR3 nucleotides are TGTGCCAGCAGCTTAGGAGACAGGGTGGCAGATACGCAGTATTTT. Protein sequence: CASSLGDRVADTQYF.